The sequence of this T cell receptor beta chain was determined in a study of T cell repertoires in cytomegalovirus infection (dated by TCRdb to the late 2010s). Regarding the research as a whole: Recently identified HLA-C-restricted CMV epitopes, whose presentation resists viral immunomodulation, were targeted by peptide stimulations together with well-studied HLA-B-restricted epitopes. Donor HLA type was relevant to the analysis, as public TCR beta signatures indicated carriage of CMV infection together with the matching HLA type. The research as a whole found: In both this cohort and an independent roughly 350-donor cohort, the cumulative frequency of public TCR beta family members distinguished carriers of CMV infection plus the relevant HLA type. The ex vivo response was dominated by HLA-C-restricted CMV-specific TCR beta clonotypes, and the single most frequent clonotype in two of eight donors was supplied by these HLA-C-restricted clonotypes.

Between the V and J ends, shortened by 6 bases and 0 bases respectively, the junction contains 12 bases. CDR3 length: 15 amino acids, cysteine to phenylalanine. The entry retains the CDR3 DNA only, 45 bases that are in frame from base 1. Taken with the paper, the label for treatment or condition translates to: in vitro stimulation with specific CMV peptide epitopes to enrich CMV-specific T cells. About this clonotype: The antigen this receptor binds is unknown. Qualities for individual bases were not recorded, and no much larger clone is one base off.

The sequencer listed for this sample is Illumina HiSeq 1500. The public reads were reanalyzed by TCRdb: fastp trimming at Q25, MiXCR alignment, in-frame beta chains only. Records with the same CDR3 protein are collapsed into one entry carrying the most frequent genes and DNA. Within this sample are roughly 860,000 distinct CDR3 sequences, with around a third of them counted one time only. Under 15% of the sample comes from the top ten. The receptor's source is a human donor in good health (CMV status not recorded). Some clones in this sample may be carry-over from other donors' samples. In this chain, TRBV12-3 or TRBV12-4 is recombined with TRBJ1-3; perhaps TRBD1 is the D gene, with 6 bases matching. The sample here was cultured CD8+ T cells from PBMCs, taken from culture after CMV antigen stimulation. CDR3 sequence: CASSPTGPSGNTIYF. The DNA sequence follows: TGTGCCAGCAGCCCGACAGGACCCTCTGGAAACACCATATATTTT.